This T cell receptor beta chain derives from a study of OX40 agonist ivuxolimab in advanced cancers. Study-level background: The patients' treatment was ivuxolimab, an agonistic anti-OX40 (CD134) antibody. Partial responses occurred in three patients (one hepatocellular carcinoma, two cutaneous melanoma). Notes on the study in general: More expanded clones were found, on average, in CD8+ than in CD4+ T cells.

Produced via immunoSEQ multiplex PCR; TCRdb's table is partial and in-frame only. Counted here are around 60,000 clones, about 86% occurring once; the ten biggest clones make up around 0.91%. Concerning this clone itself: What it recognizes is unknown.

Sample: CD4+ or CD8+ T cells sorted from blood, taken in a trial of the OX40 agonist ivuxolimab. This clonotype originated in an adult with an advanced solid tumor such as melanoma, head and neck, liver or kidney cancer.

Here the CDR3 reads CASSDRRASTDTQYF. CDR3 DNA sequence: TGTGCCAGCAGCGATAGAAGGGCTAGCACAGATACGCAGTATTTT. This chain uses TRBV7-2 with TRBJ2-3; D remains unclear. This CDR3 comprises 15 residues. Germline CDR1 and CDR2: SGHTA and FQGNSA. V was cut by 5 bases and J by 0 bases, with 12 bases left in between.